This TCR beta chain was profiled in a study of blood T cell repertoires in COVID-19. Study as a whole: The cDNA or gDNA used as material had been derived from T cells, B-cell-depleted T cells, or PBMCs.

Those enrolled in Seattle joined during active infection and were followed longitudinally afterward. The CDR3 contains 17 residues when both ends are counted. This clone was found a few times. The DNA is left out, because the CDR3 cannot be placed on it with certainty; the CDR3 is given as TCRdb lists it. As handled by the study authors: Scientists estimated how many nucleated cells there were by amplifying reference gene primers. Libraries were prepared by immunoSEQ multiplex PCR; TCRdb keeps only in-frame clonotypes and omits some of them. That table furnishes V, J and clone size, whereas the DNA furnished D and trimming. The repertoire holds about 300,000 clones, with 70% to 85% as singletons.

The TCR sequence derives from a human donor with COVID-19, enrolled during active disease. The donor label of this sample is uncertain. The source material was peripheral blood. This chain links TRBV12-1 with TRBJ1-5. TRBV12-1 is listed as a pseudogene. The CDR3 sequence: CASSFARGAYSNQPQHF.